The clone carrying this T cell receptor beta chain was detected a few times. Authors' methods: Amplified reference gene primers provided the basis for estimating nucleated cell counts. Only in-frame clones appear in the TCRdb table, and some are missing; sequencing was by immunoSEQ multiplex PCR. V, J and clone size are taken as reported in that table, and D and trimming were inferred from the DNA itself. The top ten hold 11% of the sample, which has roughly 190,000 clones, 81% seen once. These data originate in a study of blood T cell repertoires in COVID-19. The V gene lost 4 bases and the J gene lost 1 base, with 10 bases spanning the gap. The germline gives CDR1 MNHEY, CDR2 SMNVEV (reference sequence). The CDR3 runs 14 residues.

The sample was peripheral blood. This sequence joins TRBV27 and TRBJ1-1, with D uncertain. The source of this sequence is a woman in her 40s with COVID-19, enrolled during active disease. The CDR3 nucleotides read TGTGCCAGCAGTTCCGGGTTAGGGAACACTGAAGCTTTCTTT. This gives the protein CASSSGLGNTEAFF.